This TCR beta chain emerged from a study of T cells in Graves' hyperthyroidism and ophthalmopathy. Study-level results: The model anticipated ophthalmopathy a median about 7 months pre-onset. Most thyroid clonotypes with frequency above 0.001 were detected in blood.

Uncontrolled infection, other autoimmune disease, pregnancy or lactation led to exclusion. Amplified TCR beta CDR3 regions derived from RNA transcripts. Primed by the HTBI set, a first-round RT-PCR was run on the TCR CDR3. One entry per CDR3 protein, called by TCRdb with MiXCR from the multiplex PCR reads. The sample contains around 520,000 distinct CDR3 sequences, roughly 25% of which appear only once. This clonotype was seen more than once but under ten times. Its specificity is not known. CDR1 and CDR2 from the germline V gene are SGHKS and YYEKEE (reference sequence). This CDR3 spans 15 amino acids. V lost 5 bases and J 4 bases, leaving 18 bases between the germline ends.

This TCR was sampled from a woman between 25 and 40 years old with Graves' ophthalmopathy. This chain connects TRBV5-5 to TRBJ1-2; D not resolved. Sequencing was carried out using blood. The CDR3 DNA reads TGTGCCAGCAGTTCAGGAGCGCACTTTAGCTATGGCTACACCTTC. Translated: CASSSGAHFSYGYTF.